Described below is a single TCR beta chain sequence and its context. Which antigen it targets is not known. Per-nucleotide qualities are absent, and no much larger clonotype sits a single base away. The sample belongs to a study of massively parallel sequencing of T cell beta chains (dated by TCRdb to 2009 to 2011). Regarding the research as a whole: The study profiled human TCR beta CDR3 diversity in peripheral blood using 5'-RACE, Illumina short-read sequencing and a dedicated short-read assembly strategy. Study-level results and caveats: Only about 23,000 (around 70%) of the clonotypes could be assigned a unique TRBV gene. Across the approximately 31,000 distinct clonotypes, single-copy clonotypes accounted for roughly 70% of clonotypes yet represented only roughly 19% of assemblies. CDR3 beta length ranged from 21 to 81 nucleotides, peaking at 45 nucleotides. In subsampling, clonotype counts increased linearly with read number, which indicated that sequencing depth was far from saturation. TRBV usage was found to range from 0.01% for TRBV17 to 24% to 25% for TRBV20-1, and TRBJ usage was found to range from around 1.6% for TRBJ2-6 to around 17% for TRBJ2-1. Preferential PCR amplification of some TRBV and TRBJ sequences may have skewed the reported gene usage frequencies. Since the RNA was pooled from many donors, the results show population-average clonotype abundance and not the repertoire of any individual. Most clonotypes (21,973 of 33,664) were supported by a single sequence read, by which apparent diversity could in principle be inflated.

Trimming takes 5 bases off V and 7 bases off J; junction bases not matched to a gene: 5. Taken from cysteine to phenylalanine, the CDR3 has 13 residues. The kept DNA is CDR3 alone, 39 bases in frame from the first base. CDR1 and CDR2, looked up from the germline V gene, are SGHVS and FNYEAQ. Reads for this sample came from an Illumina Genome Analyzer II. A RACE product of about 520 bp was obtained after two rounds of nested PCR with TRBC1/TRBC2-specific primers and was gel-purified. First-strand cDNA was synthesized with a TRBC-specific primer plus a template-switching oligonucleotide, by which a 5' anchor for RACE was provided. Since the RACE amplicon was too long to sequence directly with short reads, the amplicon was concatemerized by ligation and then sheared by sonication. PAGE was used to isolate a size fraction of 100 to 300 bp, and that fraction then underwent shotgun sequencing on the Illumina platform. In separate runs on an Illumina GAII, sequencing yielded 18.8 million 36-nt reads and 21.7 million 50-nt single-end reads. The original pipeline was this. Assembly of the pooled 40 million to 45 million reads was performed with iSSAKE using parameters -m 15, -o 2 and -r 0.7. De novo CDR3 beta assemblies were seeded by reads aligning to the ends of Ensembl TRBV gene predictions that carried unmatched junctional bases. Clonotype abundance was estimated from the number of matching assembled contigs rather than from raw read depth. Of the assembled clonotypes, about 2,000 (roughly 6%) had in-frame stop codons and were removed, leaving some 34,000 productive clonotypes. Sanger sequencing of cloned RACE products gave under 300 unique TCR sequences, and 69% of them were also found in the Illumina assembly. In-frame beta chains were kept once TCRdb had trimmed the public reads at Q25 with fastp and called clones with MiXCR. Rows are unified per CDR3 protein, each entry keeping the most common DNA and genes. None of the V and J calls come from the authors' own analysis; TCRdb made them. The sample table lists about 4,700 distinct CDR3 sequences, about 38% of them with a count of one. Approximately 2.7% of the sample belongs to the ten largest clones.

The donor pool was composed of 360 or so males and approximately 150 females, all aged about 18 to 40 years. From 165 liters of pooled peripheral blood, peripheral leukocyte polyA+ RNA was isolated. A commercial mRNA preparation from normal human peripheral blood leukocytes pooled from 600 or so individuals was used as the starting material. Input material: commercial RNA from peripheral blood pooled from many donors. This sequence originates from a pool of human donors in good health; the sample was commercial RNA pooled from many donors. The chain couples TRBV7-6 to TRBJ1-5, with TRBD1 matching 7 junction bases. The DNA sequence is as follows: TGTGCCAGCAGCCCCGACAGGGACCAGCCCCAGCATTTT. This yields the protein CASSPDRDQPQHF. Reference TRBV7-6 and TRBJ1-5 proteins supply the regions before and after the CDR3; the full variable domain is: GAGVSQSPRYKVTKRGQDVALRCDPISGHVSLYWYRQALGQGPEFLTYFNYEAQQDKSGLPNDRFSAERPEGSISTLTIQRTEQRDSAMYRCASSPDRDQPQHFGDGTRLSIL.